The sequence of this T cell receptor (beta chain) was determined in a study of T cell changes during pregnancy in multiple sclerosis. TCRdb's table, derived via immunoSEQ multiplex PCR, lists solely in-frame clones and lacks some. Of roughly 30,000 clones listed, around 91% are singletons. This clone has a single count. Looked up from germline, CDR1 is MRHNA and CDR2 is SNTAGT. V was clipped by 6 bases and J by 6 bases; unmatched bases: 4. The CDR3 extends over 14 amino acids. The source material was CD8+ T cells from peripheral blood mononuclear cells, sampled after pregnancy. The receptor comes from a female donor with multiple sclerosis, enrolled in a pregnancy study. The chain employs TRBV6-4 and TRBJ2-1, with 11 nucleotides matching TRBD2. The CDR3: CASSIAGGPNEQFF. CDR3 sequence (DNA): TGTGCCAGCAGCATAGCGGGAGGGCCCAATGAGCAGTTCTTC.